This T cell receptor beta chain was captured in a study of control samples from healthy donors and cancer patients. Germline loops: CDR1 LNHDA, CDR2 SQIVND (reference sequence). Trimming removed 5 bases from V and 6 bases from J; junction bases left unmatched: 7. The CDR3 is 15 amino acids. Assay used: immunoSEQ multiplex PCR; TCRdb lists only in-frame clones, some missing. Its table lists some 180,000 clones. V gene TRBV19 combines with J gene TRBJ1-6; 7 nucleotides align to TRBD1. The sequencing input was blood. The TCR sequence derives from a woman aged 30 to 39 in good health. CDR3 amino acids: CASSVTGTANSPLHF. CDR3 DNA sequence: TGTGCCAGTAGTGTCACCGGGACAGCTAATTCACCCCTCCACTTT.